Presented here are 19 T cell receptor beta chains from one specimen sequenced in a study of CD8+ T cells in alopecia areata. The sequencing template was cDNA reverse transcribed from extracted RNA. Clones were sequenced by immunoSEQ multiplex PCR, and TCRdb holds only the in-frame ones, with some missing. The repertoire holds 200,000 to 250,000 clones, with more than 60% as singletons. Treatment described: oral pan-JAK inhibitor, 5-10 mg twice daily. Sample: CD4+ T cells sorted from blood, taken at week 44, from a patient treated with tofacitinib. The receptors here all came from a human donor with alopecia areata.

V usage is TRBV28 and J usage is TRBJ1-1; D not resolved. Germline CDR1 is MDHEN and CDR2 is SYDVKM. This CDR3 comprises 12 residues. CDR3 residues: CALSGMNTEAFF. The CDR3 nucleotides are TGTGCTCTATCGGGTATGAACACTGAAGCTTTCTTT.

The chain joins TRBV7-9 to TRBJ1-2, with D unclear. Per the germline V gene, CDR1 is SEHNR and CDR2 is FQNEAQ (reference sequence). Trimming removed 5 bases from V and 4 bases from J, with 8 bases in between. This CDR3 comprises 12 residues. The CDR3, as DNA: TGTGCCAGCAGCCCTCGGATCTATGGCTACACCTTC. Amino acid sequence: CASSPRIYGYTF. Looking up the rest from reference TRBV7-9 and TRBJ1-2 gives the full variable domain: DTGVSQNPRHKITKRGQNVTFRCDPISEHNRLYWYRQTLGQGPEFLTYFQNEAQLEKSRLLSDRFSAERPKGSFSTLEIQRTEQGDSAMYLCASSPRIYGYTFGSGTRLTVV.

The CDR3 DNA is TGCGCCAGCAGCCAAGATCAACCAGCGGGGGGTCGAGATACGCAGTATTTT. This sequence encodes CASSQDQPAGGRDTQYF. This chain connects TRBV4-1 to TRBJ2-3; 9 bases align to TRBD2. V shed 0 bases, J shed 5 bases, and the junction held 9 bases outside the gene matches. Germline V gene data show CDR1 as MGHRA and CDR2 as YSYEKL. The CDR3 totals 17 residues.

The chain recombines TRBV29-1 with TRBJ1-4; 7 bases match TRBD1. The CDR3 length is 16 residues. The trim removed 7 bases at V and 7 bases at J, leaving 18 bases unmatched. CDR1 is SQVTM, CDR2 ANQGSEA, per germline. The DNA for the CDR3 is TGCAGCGCGAATCGGAGGACAGGCTTCAACGGTGAAAAACTGTTTTTT. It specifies CSANRRTGFNGEKLFF.

The CDR3 is CATSREGLAGYNEQFF. The CDR3 DNA is TGTGCCACCAGCAGAGAGGGGCTGGCAGGTTACAATGAGCAGTTCTTC. V and J are TRBV15 and TRBJ2-1; possibly TRBD1 for D (5 bases). The CDR3 runs 16 residues. Germline assignment: CDR1 LNHNV and CDR2 YYDKDF (reference sequence). V was trimmed by 0 bases and J by 4 bases, leaving 13 bases between them.

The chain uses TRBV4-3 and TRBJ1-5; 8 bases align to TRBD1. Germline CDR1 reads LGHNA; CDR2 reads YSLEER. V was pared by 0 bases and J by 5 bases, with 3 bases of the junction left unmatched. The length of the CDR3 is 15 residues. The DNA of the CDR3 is TGCGCCAGCAGCCAAGACAGGGGGCCCGATCAGCCCCAGCATTTT. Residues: CASSQDRGPDQPQHF.

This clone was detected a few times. The CDR3 loop reads CASSFGRDYGYTF. The DNA for the CDR3 is TGTGCCAGCAGTTTTGGGAGGGACTATGGCTACACCTTC. The chain recombines TRBV27 with TRBJ1-2; unclear D gene. V was clipped by 3 bases and J by 3 bases, with 8 bases between them. CDR3 length: 13 residues. CDR1 is MNHEY and CDR2 is SMNVEV in the germline V gene (reference sequence).

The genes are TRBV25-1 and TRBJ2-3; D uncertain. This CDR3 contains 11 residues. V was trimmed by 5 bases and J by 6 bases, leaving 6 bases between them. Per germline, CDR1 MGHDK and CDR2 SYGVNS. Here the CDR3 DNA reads TGTGCCAGCAGTCGGACCGATACGCAGTATTTT. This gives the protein CASSRTDTQYF.

CDR3 residues: CASSDGASGRADTQYF. CDR3 nucleotides: TGTGCCAGCAGTGATGGGGCTAGCGGTAGGGCAGATACGCAGTATTTT. The chain carries TRBV6-1 and TRBJ2-3, with 7 bases lining up with TRBD2. Germline V gene sequence: CDR1 MNHNS, CDR2 SASEGT. Losses at the gene ends were 3 bases for V and 4 bases for J; bases not matched to a gene: 10. The CDR3 covers 16 residues.

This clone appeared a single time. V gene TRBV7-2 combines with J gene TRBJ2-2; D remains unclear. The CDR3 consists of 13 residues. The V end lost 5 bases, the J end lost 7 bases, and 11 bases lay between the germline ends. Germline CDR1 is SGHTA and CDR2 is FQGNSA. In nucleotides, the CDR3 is TGTGCCAGCAGCCGATTTGGGGTCGGGGAGCTGTTTTTT. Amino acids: CASSRFGVGELFF.

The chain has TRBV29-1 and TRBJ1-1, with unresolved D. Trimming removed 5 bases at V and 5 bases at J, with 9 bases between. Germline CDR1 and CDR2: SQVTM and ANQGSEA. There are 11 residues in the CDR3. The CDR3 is CSVPHSTEAFF. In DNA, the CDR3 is TGCAGCGTTCCACATTCTACTGAAGCTTTCTTT.

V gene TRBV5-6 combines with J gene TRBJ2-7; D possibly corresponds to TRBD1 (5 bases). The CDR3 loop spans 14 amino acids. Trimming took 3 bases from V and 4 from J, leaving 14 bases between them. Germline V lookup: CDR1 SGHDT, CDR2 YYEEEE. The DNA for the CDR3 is TGTGCCAGCAGCTCAGGGTTTGATTTGTACGAGCAGTACTTC. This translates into CASSSGFDLYEQYF.

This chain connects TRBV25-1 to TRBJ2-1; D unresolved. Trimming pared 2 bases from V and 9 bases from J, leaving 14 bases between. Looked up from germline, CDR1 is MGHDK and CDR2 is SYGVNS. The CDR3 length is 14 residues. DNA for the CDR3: TGTGCCAGCAGTGAAAGTATAGGTTTGACTGAGCAGTTCTTC. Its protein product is CASSESIGLTEQFF.

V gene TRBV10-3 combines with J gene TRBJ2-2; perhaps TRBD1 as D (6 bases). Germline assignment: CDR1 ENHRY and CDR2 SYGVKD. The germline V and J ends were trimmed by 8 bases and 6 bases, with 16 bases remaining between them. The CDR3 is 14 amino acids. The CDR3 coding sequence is TGTGCCATCGACCCAGGGGTTTTGTCCGGGGAGCTGTTTTTT. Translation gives CAIDPGVLSGELFF.

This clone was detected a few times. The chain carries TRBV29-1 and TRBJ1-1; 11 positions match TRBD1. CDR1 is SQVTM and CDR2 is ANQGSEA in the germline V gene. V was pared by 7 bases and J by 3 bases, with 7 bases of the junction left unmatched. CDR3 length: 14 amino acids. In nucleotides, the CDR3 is TGCAGCGCAGGGGACAGGGGGAGTTACACTGAAGCTTTCTTT. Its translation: CSAGDRGSYTEAFF.

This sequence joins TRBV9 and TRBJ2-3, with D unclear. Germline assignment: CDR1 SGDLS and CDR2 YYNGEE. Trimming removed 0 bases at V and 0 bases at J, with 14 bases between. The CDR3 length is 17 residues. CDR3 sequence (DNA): TGTGCCAGCAGCGTAGGGCCCTCGGCCCCTAGCACAGATACGCAGTATTTT. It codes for CASSVGPSAPSTDTQYF.

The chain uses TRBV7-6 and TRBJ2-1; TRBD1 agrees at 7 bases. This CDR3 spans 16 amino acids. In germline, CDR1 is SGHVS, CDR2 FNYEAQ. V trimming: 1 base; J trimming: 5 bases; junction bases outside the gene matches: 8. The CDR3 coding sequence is TGTGCCAGCAGCTTAGGCCCACCGGGACAGCACAATGAGCAGTTCTTC. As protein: CASSLGPPGQHNEQFF.

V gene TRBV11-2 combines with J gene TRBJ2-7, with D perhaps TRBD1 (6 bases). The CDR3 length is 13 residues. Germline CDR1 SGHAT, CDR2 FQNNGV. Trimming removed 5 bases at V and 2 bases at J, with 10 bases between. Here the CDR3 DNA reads TGTGCCAGCAGCGCAGGGGACACCTACGAGCAGTACTTC. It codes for CASSAGDTYEQYF.

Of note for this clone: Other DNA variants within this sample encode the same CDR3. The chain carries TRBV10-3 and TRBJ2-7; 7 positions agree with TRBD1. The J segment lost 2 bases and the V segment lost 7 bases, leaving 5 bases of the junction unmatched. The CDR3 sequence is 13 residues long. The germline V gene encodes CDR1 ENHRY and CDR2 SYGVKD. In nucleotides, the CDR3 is TGTGCCATCACTCGTGACAGGGCCTACGAGCAGTACTTC. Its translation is CAITRDRAYEQYF.